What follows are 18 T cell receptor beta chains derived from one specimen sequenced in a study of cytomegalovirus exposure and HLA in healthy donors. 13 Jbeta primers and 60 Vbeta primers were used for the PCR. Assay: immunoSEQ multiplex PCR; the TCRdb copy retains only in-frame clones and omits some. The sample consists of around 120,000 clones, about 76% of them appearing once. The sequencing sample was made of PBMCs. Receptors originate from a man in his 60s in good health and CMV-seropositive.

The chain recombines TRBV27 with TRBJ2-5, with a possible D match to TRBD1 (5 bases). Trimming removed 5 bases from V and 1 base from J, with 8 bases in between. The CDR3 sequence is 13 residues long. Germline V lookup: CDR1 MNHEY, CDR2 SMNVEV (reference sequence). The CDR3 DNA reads TGTGCCAGCAGTCGGCAGGGCCAAGAGACCCAGTACTTC. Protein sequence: CASSRQGQETQYF.

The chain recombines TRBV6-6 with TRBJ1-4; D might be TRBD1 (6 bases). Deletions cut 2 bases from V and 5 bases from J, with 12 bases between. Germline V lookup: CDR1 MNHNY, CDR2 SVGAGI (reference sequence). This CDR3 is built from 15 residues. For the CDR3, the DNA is TGTGCCAGCAGTTACCCAGGGGACGCGAATGAAAAACTGTTTTTT. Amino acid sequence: CASSYPGDANEKLFF.

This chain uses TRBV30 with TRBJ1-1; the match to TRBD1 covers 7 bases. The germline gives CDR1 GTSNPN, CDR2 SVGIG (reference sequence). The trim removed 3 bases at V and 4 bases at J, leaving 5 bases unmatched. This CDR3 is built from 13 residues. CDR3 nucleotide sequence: TGTGCCTGGAGAAGGGGGCCCGTCACTGAAGCTTTCTTT. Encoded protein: CAWRRGPVTEAFF.

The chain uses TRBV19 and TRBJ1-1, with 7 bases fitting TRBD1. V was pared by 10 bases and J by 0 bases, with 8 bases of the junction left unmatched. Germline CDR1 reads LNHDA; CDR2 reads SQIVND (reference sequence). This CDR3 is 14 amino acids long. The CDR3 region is CATRGQHMNTEAFF. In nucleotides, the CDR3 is TGTGCCACCCGGGGACAGCACATGAACACTGAAGCTTTCTTT.

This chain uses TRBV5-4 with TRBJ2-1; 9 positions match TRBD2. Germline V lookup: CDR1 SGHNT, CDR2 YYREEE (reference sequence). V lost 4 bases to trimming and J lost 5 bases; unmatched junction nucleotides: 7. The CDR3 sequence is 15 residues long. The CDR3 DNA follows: TGTGCCAGCAGCCCCTTCGCGGGAGGGAACAATGAGCAGTTCTTC. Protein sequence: CASSPFAGGNNEQFF.

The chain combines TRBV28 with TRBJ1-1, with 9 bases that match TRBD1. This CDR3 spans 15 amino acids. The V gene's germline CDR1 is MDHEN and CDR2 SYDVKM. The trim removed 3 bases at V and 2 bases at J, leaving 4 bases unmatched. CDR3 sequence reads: CASSLVDRGNTEAFF. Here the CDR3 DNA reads TGTGCCAGCAGTTTGGTGGACAGGGGTAACACTGAAGCTTTCTTT.

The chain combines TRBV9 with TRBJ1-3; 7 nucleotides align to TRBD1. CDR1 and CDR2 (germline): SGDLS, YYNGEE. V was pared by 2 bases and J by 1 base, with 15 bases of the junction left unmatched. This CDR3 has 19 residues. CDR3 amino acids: CASSVAPPGGGHSGNTIYF. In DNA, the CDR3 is TGTGCCAGCAGCGTGGCCCCTCCGGGAGGGGGCCATTCTGGAAACACCATATATTTT.

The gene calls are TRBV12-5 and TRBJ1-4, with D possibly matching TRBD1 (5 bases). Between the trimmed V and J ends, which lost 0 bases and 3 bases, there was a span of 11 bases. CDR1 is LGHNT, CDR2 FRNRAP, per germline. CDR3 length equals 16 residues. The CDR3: CASGLVRGPPNEKLFF. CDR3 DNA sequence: TGTGCTAGTGGTTTGGTGCGGGGCCCACCTAATGAAAAACTGTTTTTT.

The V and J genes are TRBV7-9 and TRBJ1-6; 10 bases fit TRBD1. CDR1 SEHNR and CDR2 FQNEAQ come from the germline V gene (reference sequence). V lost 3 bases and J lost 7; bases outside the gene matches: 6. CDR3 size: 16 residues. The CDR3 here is CASSLGQGTSNSPLHF. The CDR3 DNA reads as TGTGCCAGCAGCTTGGGACAGGGGACTTCCAATTCACCCCTCCACTTT.

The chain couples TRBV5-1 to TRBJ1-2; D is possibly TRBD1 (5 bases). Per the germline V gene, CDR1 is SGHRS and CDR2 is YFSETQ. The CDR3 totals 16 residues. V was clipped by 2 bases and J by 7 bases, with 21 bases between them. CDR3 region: CASSFALGQGEGGYTF. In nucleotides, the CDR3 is TGCGCCAGCAGCTTTGCTCTCGGGCAGGGTGAAGGTGGCTACACCTTC.

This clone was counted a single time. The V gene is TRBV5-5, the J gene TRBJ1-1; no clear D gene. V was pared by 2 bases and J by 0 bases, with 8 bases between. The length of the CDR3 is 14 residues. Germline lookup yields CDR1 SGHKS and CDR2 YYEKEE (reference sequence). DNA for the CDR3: TGTGCCAGCAGCTTCGGGTTCTTGAACACTGAAGCTTTCTTT. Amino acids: CASSFGFLNTEAFF.

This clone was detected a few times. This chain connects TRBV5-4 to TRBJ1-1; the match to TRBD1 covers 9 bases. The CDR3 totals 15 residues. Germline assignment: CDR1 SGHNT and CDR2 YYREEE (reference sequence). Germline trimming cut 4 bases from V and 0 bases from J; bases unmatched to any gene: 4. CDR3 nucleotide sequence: TGTGCCAGCAGCACAGGGACAGGGTTGAACACTGAAGCTTTCTTT. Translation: CASSTGTGLNTEAFF. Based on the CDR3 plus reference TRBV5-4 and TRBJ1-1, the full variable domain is ETGVTQSPTHLIKTRGQQVTLRCSSQSGHNTVSWYQQALGQGPQFIFQYYREEENGRGNFPPRFSGLQFPNYSSELNVNALELDDSALYLCASSTGTGLNTEAFFGQGTRLTVV.

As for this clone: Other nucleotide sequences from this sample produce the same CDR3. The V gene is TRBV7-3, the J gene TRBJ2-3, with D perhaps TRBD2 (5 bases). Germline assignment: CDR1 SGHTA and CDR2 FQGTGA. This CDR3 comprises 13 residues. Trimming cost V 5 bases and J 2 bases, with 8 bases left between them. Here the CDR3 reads CASSLDYTDTQYF. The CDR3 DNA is TGTGCCAGCAGCCTCGACTACACAGATACGCAGTATTTT.

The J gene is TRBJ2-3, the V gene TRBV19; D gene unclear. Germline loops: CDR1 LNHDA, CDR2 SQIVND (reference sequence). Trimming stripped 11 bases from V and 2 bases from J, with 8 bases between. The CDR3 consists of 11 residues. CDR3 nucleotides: TGTGCCTCCACAGACACAGATACGCAGTATTTT. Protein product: CASTDTDTQYF.

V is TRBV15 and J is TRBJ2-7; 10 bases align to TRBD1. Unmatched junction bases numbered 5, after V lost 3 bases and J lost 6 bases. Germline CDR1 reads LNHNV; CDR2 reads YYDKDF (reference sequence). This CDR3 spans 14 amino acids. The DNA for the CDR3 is TGTGCCACCAGCAGGTGGGACAGGGGACCCGAGCAGTACTTC. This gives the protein CATSRWDRGPEQYF.

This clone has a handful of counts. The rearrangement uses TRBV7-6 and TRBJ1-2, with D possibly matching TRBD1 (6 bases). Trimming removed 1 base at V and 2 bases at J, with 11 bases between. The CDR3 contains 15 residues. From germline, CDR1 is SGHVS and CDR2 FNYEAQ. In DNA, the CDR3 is TGTGCCAGCAGCTTAGTGGGGCAGGGGAACTATGGCTACACCTTC. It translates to CASSLVGQGNYGYTF.

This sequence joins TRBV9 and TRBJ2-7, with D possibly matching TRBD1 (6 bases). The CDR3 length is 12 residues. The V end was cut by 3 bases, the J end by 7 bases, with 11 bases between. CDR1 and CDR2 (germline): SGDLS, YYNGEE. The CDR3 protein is CASSEGVGEQYF. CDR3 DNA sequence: TGTGCCAGCAGCGAGGGGGTTGGGGAGCAGTACTTC.

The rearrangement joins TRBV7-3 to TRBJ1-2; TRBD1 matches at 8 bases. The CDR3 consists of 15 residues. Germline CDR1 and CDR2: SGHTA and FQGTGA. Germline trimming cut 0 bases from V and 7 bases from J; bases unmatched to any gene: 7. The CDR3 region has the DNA TGTGCCAGCAGCTTAACGTTCGGACAGGGAGTTGGCTACACCTTC. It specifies CASSLTFGQGVGYTF.